This is a list of T cell receptor beta chains from one sample in a study of beta chain features in type 1 diabetes. Clones were sequenced by immunoSEQ multiplex PCR, and TCRdb holds only the in-frame ones, with some missing. Seen here are about 320,000 clones, 14% observed once, and the top ten hold over 5.5%. The sample taken for sequencing was central memory CD4+ T cells from blood. These receptors all stem from a man aged 25 to 45 in good health. Both conserved end residues are part of each CDR3.

CDR3 protein: CTGGDPQGSAEAFF
CDR3 length: 14
V gene: TRBV29-1
J gene: TRBJ1-1

CDR3 protein: CAWNSLGDRTNEKLFF
CDR3 length: 16
V gene: TRBV30
J gene: TRBJ1-4

CDR3 protein: CASGTGTGSGTQYF
CDR3 length: 14
V gene: TRBV12-5
J gene: TRBJ2-5

CDR3 protein: CAISVGTEAFF
CDR3 length: 11
V gene: TRBV10-3
J gene: TRBJ1-1

CDR3 protein: CASSQGGGRVQYF
CDR3 length: 13
V gene: TRBV4-1
J gene: TRBJ2-7

CDR3 protein: CASSSNVIPFTDTQYF
CDR3 length: 16
V gene: TRBV13
J gene: TRBJ2-3

CDR3 protein: CASSPRTGGGTEAFF
CDR3 length: 15
V gene: TRBV7-2
J gene: TRBJ1-1

CDR3 protein: CASSMDRADGYTF
CDR3 length: 13
V gene: TRBV18
J gene: TRBJ1-2

CDR3 protein: CASSPARGGSYNEQFF
CDR3 length: 16
V gene: TRBV5-4
J gene: TRBJ2-1

CDR3 protein: CASRQDRGINQPQHF
CDR3 length: 15
V gene: TRBV6-5
J gene: TRBJ1-5

CDR3 protein: CASSLYRGGANTGELFF
CDR3 length: 17
V gene: TRBV7-9
J gene: TRBJ2-2